This is a list of T cell receptor beta chains from one sample in a study of glioma-infiltrating T cells after dendritic cell vaccination. Assay: immunoSEQ multiplex PCR; the TCRdb copy retains only in-frame clones and omits some. The sample gives 100,000 to 120,000 clones, around 91% of which show up once; roughly 2.8% is in the top ten. Sequenced material: blood, taken after dendritic cell vaccination. The receptor set was obtained from a human donor with glioblastoma. CDR3s include the opening cysteine and the closing phenylalanine or tryptophan. A D gene is named only where the DNA matches it firmly. Where a row states a size, it is once, few, many or the class of an expanded clone; other rows omit it.

D	size	V	J	CDR3	DNA
TRBD2	.	TRBV6-6	TRBJ2-1	CASRSLGLAGDNEQFF	TGTGCCAGCAGGTCCTTGGGACTAGCGGGAGACAATGAGCAGTTCTTC
.	.	TRBV6-4	TRBJ1-1	CASRPPSRGTNTEAFF	TGTGCCAGCAGACCCCCCTCCAGGGGAACGAACACTGAAGCTTTCTTT
.	.	TRBV5-1	TRBJ2-2	CASKQGPQNTGELFF	TGCGCCAGCAAACAGGGTCCCCAGAACACCGGGGAGCTGTTTTTT
TRBD2	.	TRBV6-6	TRBJ2-1	CASGRGSGISYNEQFF	TGTGCCAGCGGGCGGGGTAGCGGGATCTCCTACAATGAGCAGTTCTTC
TRBD2	.	TRBV5-4	TRBJ2-1	CASSLGGRDFSYNEQFF	TGTGCCAGCAGCTTGGGCGGGAGGGATTTCTCCTACAATGAGCAGTTCTTC
TRBD2	few	TRBV4-2	TRBJ2-3	CASSPTASGGADTQYF	TGTGCCAGCAGCCCAACAGCTAGCGGGGGGGCAGATACGCAGTATTTT
TRBD1	once	TRBV4-1	TRBJ2-3	CASSPLSEGARADTQYF	TGCGCCAGCAGCCCATTATCCGAGGGGGCTAGGGCAGATACGCAGTATTTT
TRBD2	.	TRBV5-1	TRBJ2-1	CASSLSGTSGGASVVNEQFF	TGCGCCAGCAGCTTGTCCGGGACTAGCGGGGGGGCCTCGGTGGTAAATGAGCAGTTCTTC
.	.	TRBV5-1	TRBJ1-4	CASSPGGGEKLFF	TGCGCCAGCAGCCCGGGGGGTGGGGAAAAACTGTTTTTT
TRBD2	once	TRBV7-8	TRBJ2-3	CASSPLRAWASGPSTDTQYF	TGTGCCAGCAGCCCCCTTCGCGCTTGGGCTAGCGGGCCTAGCACAGATACGCAGTATTTT
TRBD1	.	TRBV2	TRBJ2-2	CARGQGNTGELFF	TGTGCCAGAGGACAGGGTAACACCGGGGAGCTGTTTTTT
.	.	TRBV5-4	TRBJ2-7	CASSPGGSYEQYF	TGTGCCAGCAGCCCCGGGGGCTCCTACGAGCAGTACTTC
TRBD2	once	TRBV18	TRBJ2-7	CASSPGLAVSYEQYF	TGTGCCAGCTCACCTGGACTAGCGGTATCCTACGAGCAGTACTTC
TRBD1	.	TRBV6-1	TRBJ1-4	CASSARQGPEKLFF	TGTGCCAGCAGTGCCAGACAGGGACCAGAAAAACTGTTTTTT
.	few	TRBV25-1	TRBJ1-2	CASSSPPGGYTF	TGTGCCAGCAGTAGTCCCCCAGGGGGCTACACCTTC
.	.	TRBV14	TRBJ1-6	CASSQGGSYSPLHF	TGTGCCAGCAGCCAAGGGGGCAGTTATTCACCCCTCCACTTT
.	.	TRBV27	TRBJ1-3	CASSPGGTAGNTIYF	TGTGCCAGCAGCCCCGGGGGGACGGCTGGAAACACCATATATTTT
TRBD1	.	TRBV5-1	TRBJ2-5	CASSSLETGNGETQYF	TGCGCCAGCAGCTCGCTCGAGACAGGGAACGGGGAGACCCAGTACTTC
TRBD1	.	TRBV7-6	TRBJ1-3	CASSSQAIGQGNTIYF	TGTGCCAGCAGCTCGCAAGCGATCGGACAGGGTAACACCATATATTTT
.	.	TRBV11-3	TRBJ1-2	CASSARQANYGYTF	TGTGCCAGCAGCGCCCGACAGGCTAACTATGGCTACACCTTC
.	.	TRBV18	TRBJ1-2	CASLEKAVDDGYTF	TGTGCCAGCCTCGAAAAGGCGGTGGATGATGGCTACACCTTC
TRBD1	.	TRBV7-7	TRBJ2-5	CASSLGTGQETQYF	TGTGCTAGCAGCTTAGGGACAGGCCAAGAGACCCAGTACTTC
TRBD1	.	TRBV7-6	TRBJ1-4	CASSLEGTGFEKLFF	TGTGCCAGCAGCTTAGAGGGGACAGGATTTGAAAAACTGTTTTTT
.	.	TRBV5-1	TRBJ2-3	CASSLGAVYPTDTQYF	TGCGCCAGCAGCTTGGGAGCGGTGTACCCCACAGATACGCAGTATTTT
.	.	TRBV9	TRBJ1-5	CASSVGGESGQPQHF	TGTGCCAGCAGCGTAGGCGGGGAGTCAGGGCAGCCCCAGCATTTT
.	once	TRBV25-1	TRBJ2-1	CASSEYTEGPYNEQFF	TGTGCCAGCAGTGAATATACGGAGGGTCCCTACAATGAGCAGTTCTTC
.	.	TRBV9	TRBJ2-6	CASSASPTGSGANVLIF	TGTGCCAGCAGCGCCAGTCCAACAGGGTCTGGGGCCAACGTCCTGATTTTC
.	.	TRBV10-2	TRBJ1-1	CASRFDKNTEAFF	TGCGCCAGCAGATTCGACAAGAACACTGAAGCTTTCTTT
.	.	TRBV11-2	TRBJ2-7	CASSLYPSRNSYEQYF	TGTGCCAGCAGCTTATACCCTAGCCGTAACTCCTACGAGCAGTACTTC
.	.	TRBV19	TRBJ2-3	CASRGYRASTDTQYF	TGTGCCAGTAGGGGTTACAGGGCGAGCACAGATACGCAGTATTTT
.	medium-sized	TRBV5-1	TRBJ1-1	CASSLKQGETNTEAFF	TGCGCCAGCAGCTTGAAACAGGGTGAAACGAACACTGAAGCTTTCTTT
TRBD2	.	TRBV7-9	TRBJ2-3	CASSRSGAIGDTQYF	TGTGCCAGCAGCCGTAGCGGGGCTATCGGAGATACGCAGTATTTT
TRBD2	.	TRBV5-1	TRBJ2-1	CASSAGVLAGSYNEQFF	TGCGCCAGCAGCGCCGGGGTGCTAGCGGGCTCCTACAATGAGCAGTTCTTC
TRBD1	.	TRBV19	TRBJ1-5	CASQDRGFNQPQHF	TGTGCCAGCCAGGACAGGGGTTTCAATCAGCCCCAGCATTTT
.	.	TRBV30	TRBJ1-2	CAWSVKGRAGYGYTF	TGTGCCTGGAGTGTAAAGGGGCGTGCAGGCTATGGCTACACCTTC
.	.	TRBV5-1	TRBJ1-5	CASSLGGFSNQPQHF	TGCGCCAGCAGCTTAGGAGGGTTCAGCAATCAGCCCCAGCATTTT
.	.	TRBV5-1	TRBJ1-1	CASSLDREWAEAFF	TGCGCCAGCAGCTTGGACAGGGAGTGGGCTGAAGCTTTCTTT
.	.	TRBV2	TRBJ2-7	CASSAPSSYEQYF	TGTGCCAGCAGTGCGCCGAGCTCCTACGAGCAGTACTTC
TRBD1	.	TRBV7-9	TRBJ2-7	CASSPRFGTGSNEQYF	TGTGCCAGCAGCCCCCGTTTTGGGACAGGGTCTAACGAGCAGTACTTC
TRBD1	.	TRBV11-3	TRBJ2-5	CASSSGQGRGETQYF	TGTGCCAGCAGCTCGGGACAGGGTAGAGGAGAGACCCAGTACTTC
.	.	TRBV9	TRBJ1-1	CASSAGGGEDTEAFF	TGTGCCAGCAGCGCGGGGGGGGGAGAGGACACTGAAGCTTTCTTT
TRBD1	.	TRBV7-2	TRBJ1-3	CASSLEGQGPNTIYF	TGTGCCAGCAGCTTAGAAGGACAGGGCCCAAACACCATATATTTT
.	.	TRBV5-1	TRBJ1-1	CASSLGLPGETEAFF	TGCGCCAGCAGTCTTGGGCTTCCCGGGGAGACTGAAGCTTTCTTT
.	.	TRBV10-3	TRBJ1-3	CAISEVKGRSGNTIYF	TGTGCCATCAGTGAGGTGAAGGGGCGGTCTGGAAACACCATATATTTT
.	.	TRBV6-5	TRBJ2-7	CASTAGPAYEQYF	TGTGCCAGCACCGCAGGGCCCGCCTACGAGCAGTACTTC
TRBD1	.	TRBV12-5	TRBJ1-5	CASSRGQGNQPQHF	TGTGCTAGCTCCAGGGGACAGGGGAATCAGCCCCAGCATTTT
TRBD1	once	TRBV5-4	TRBJ2-7	CASGRTGSEQYF	TGTGCCAGCGGCCGGACAGGGTCCGAGCAGTACTTC
.	.	TRBV5-1	TRBJ1-6	CASSLQGMDSPLHF	TGCGCCAGCAGCTTGCAGGGGATGGATTCACCCCTCCACTTT
TRBD1	.	TRBV18	TRBJ2-7	CASSRGQGGIDEQYF	TGTGCCAGCTCACGAGGACAGGGGGGGATCGACGAGCAGTACTTC
TRBD1	.	TRBV2	TRBJ1-1	CASRNLDRGLTEAFF	TGTGCCAGCAGAAACCTAGACAGGGGCCTCACTGAAGCTTTCTTT
TRBD1	.	TRBV19	TRBJ1-1	CASRIFIGTGVNTEAFF	TGTGCCAGTAGGATCTTCATTGGGACAGGAGTGAACACTGAAGCTTTCTTT
.	.	TRBV19	TRBJ2-3	CASSIPTGVSTDTQYF	TGTGCCAGTAGTATACCTACAGGAGTCAGCACAGATACGCAGTATTTT
.	.	TRBV7-9	TRBJ1-5	CASLGGANQPQHF	TGTGCCAGTCTCGGTGGGGCCAATCAGCCCCAGCATTTT
TRBD2	.	TRBV2	TRBJ2-2	CASNPGRVGELFF	TGTGCCAGCAATCCCGGGAGGGTCGGGGAGCTGTTTTTT
TRBD1	.	TRBV5-1	TRBJ2-3	CASSLRTGEDTQYF	TGCGCCAGCAGCTTGAGGACAGGGGAAGATACGCAGTATTTT
TRBD1	.	TRBV2	TRBJ2-3	CASSWTGSDTQYF	TGTGCCAGCAGCTGGACAGGCTCAGATACGCAGTATTTT
TRBD1	.	TRBV5-1	TRBJ2-2	CASSSGQGYTGELFF	TGCGCCAGCAGCTCGGGACAGGGGTACACCGGGGAGCTGTTTTTT